One sample yielded the 14 T cell receptor beta chains listed below, sequenced in a study of cytomegalovirus exposure and HLA in healthy donors. The PCR made use of 60 Vbeta and 13 Jbeta primers. TCRdb's copy holds only in-frame clones and misses some; the assay was immunoSEQ multiplex PCR. This table holds roughly 100,000 clones, about 64% found once. Source material: PBMCs. The source is a female donor in good health and CMV-seronegative.

The chain combines TRBV11-3 with TRBJ2-2; D not certain. The V gene lost 0 bases and the J gene lost 5 bases, with 4 bases spanning the gap. There are 13 residues in the CDR3. Germline loops: CDR1 SGHNT, CDR2 YENEEA. The CDR3 protein is CASSLDGTGELFF. DNA for the CDR3: TGTGCCAGCAGCTTAGACGGGACCGGGGAGCTGTTTTTT.

The sample holds one count of this clone. The genes are TRBV5-1 and TRBJ2-7, with TRBD2 identical over 8 bases. V shed 4 bases and J 2 bases; nucleotides not matched to a gene: 17. This CDR3 contains 18 residues. The germline V gene has CDR1 SGHRS and CDR2 YFSETQ. The CDR3 loop is CASSRIGAIAGTTYEQYF. The CDR3 DNA sequence: TGCGCCAGCAGCCGAATAGGGGCAATAGCGGGAACCACCTACGAGCAGTACTTC. The full variable domain, completed using reference TRBV5-1 and TRBJ2-7, is KAGVTQTPRYLIKTRGQQVTLSCSPISGHRSVSWYQQTPGQGLQFLFEYFSETQRNKGNFPGRFSGRQFSNSRSEMNVSTLELGDSALYLCASSRIGAIAGTTYEQYFGPGTRLTVT.

This clone appeared a few times. The chain carries TRBV28 and TRBJ2-7, with a weak D call TRBD2 (6 bases). This CDR3 is built from 17 residues. Per germline, CDR1 MDHEN and CDR2 SYDVKM. V shed 6 bases and J shed 2 bases, with 23 bases lying between them. CDR3 in DNA: TGTGCCAGCAGCCCCACCCTCCCAACTAGCCTGACCTACGAGCAGTACTTC. This sequence encodes CASSPTLPTSLTYEQYF.

The chain employs TRBV5-3 and TRBJ2-7; a weak D match, TRBD2 (5 bases). TRBV5-3 is reported as an ORF; its role is uncertain. V lost 0 bases and J 5 bases, leaving 15 bases between the germline ends. CDR3 size: 15 residues. CDR3 residues: CARSLVGVGDNEQYF. The CDR3 DNA reads TGTGCCAGAAGCTTGGTTGGGGTGGGAGACAACGAGCAGTACTTC.

The genes are TRBV7-6 and TRBJ2-7, with 12 bases aligning to TRBD2. The length of the CDR3 is 18 residues. Germline-derived CDR1 and CDR2 are SGHVS and FNYEAQ. V lost 5 bases, J lost 0 bases, and 11 bases stayed unmatched. The CDR3 loop is CASSLASQTSGSSYEQYF. Written as DNA, the CDR3 is TGTGCCAGCAGCCTCGCTTCCCAGACTAGCGGGAGCTCCTACGAGCAGTACTTC.

This clone was found once. The J gene is TRBJ2-1, the V gene TRBV9; 11 positions agree with TRBD2. There are 14 residues in the CDR3. CDR1 SGDLS and CDR2 YYNGEE come from the germline V gene. Trimming took 4 bases from V and 8 from J; bases not matched to a gene: 5. This chain's CDR3 is CASSQLAGVHEQFF. For the CDR3, the DNA is TGTGCCAGCAGCCAACTAGCGGGAGTGCATGAGCAGTTCTTC.

The gene calls are TRBV13 and TRBJ2-5, with no clear D. This CDR3 comprises 15 residues. Between the trimmed V and J ends, which lost 6 bases and 2 bases, there was a span of 16 bases. The V gene's germline CDR1 is PRHDT and CDR2 FYEKMQ (reference sequence). In nucleotides, the CDR3 is TGTGCCAGCAGTTCTAGGCTTTTGGGTCAAGAGACCCAGTACTTC. Translation gives CASSSRLLGQETQYF. The variable domain in full, with the rest retrieved from reference TRBV13 and TRBJ2-5, is AAGVIQSPRHLIKEKRETATLKCYPIPRHDTVYWYQQGPGQDPQFLISFYEKMQSDKGSIPDRFSAQQFSDYHSELNMSSLELGDSALYFCASSSRLLGQETQYFGPGTRLLVL.

In its sample, this clone was seen once. The chain has TRBV30 and TRBJ2-3; 8 nucleotides align to TRBD1. This CDR3 comprises 14 residues. With V trimmed by 0 bases and J by 5 bases, 4 bases remained unmatched. Germline CDR1 reads GTSNPN; CDR2 reads SVGIG (reference sequence). DNA of the CDR3: TGTGCCTGGAGTGTAGACAGGGGAGGAGATACGCAGTATTTT. The encoded protein is CAWSVDRGGDTQYF.

CDR3 sequence reads: CASSQDRPGASGRTYEQYF. DNA of the CDR3: TGTGCCAGCAGCCAAGATCGGCCAGGAGCTAGCGGGAGGACCTACGAGCAGTACTTC. The gene calls are TRBV4-2 and TRBJ2-7; 11 bases map to TRBD2. V trimming: 0 bases; J trimming: 2 bases; junction bases outside the gene matches: 12. Germline CDR1 LGHNA, CDR2 YNFKEQ. CDR3 length: 19 amino acids.

The chain has TRBV28 and TRBJ1-2; maybe TRBD1 (6 bases). CDR3 length: 16 residues. The V gene lost 4 bases and the J gene lost 0 bases, with 15 bases spanning the gap. The germline V gene encodes CDR1 MDHEN and CDR2 SYDVKM. This CDR3 reads CASSSSPTGTNYGYTF. The CDR3 DNA reads as TGTGCCAGCAGTTCATCCCCGACAGGAACTAACTATGGCTACACCTTC.

This chain joins TRBV29-1 and TRBJ2-6, with D hard to call. Per germline, CDR1 SQVTM and CDR2 ANQGSEA. There are 14 residues in the CDR3. Between the trimmed V and J ends, which lost 3 bases and 0 bases, there was a span of 6 bases. Written as DNA, the CDR3 is TGCAGCGTTGATGACTCCTCTGGGGCCAACGTCCTGACTTTC. Translating gives CSVDDSSGANVLTF.

This chain uses TRBV6-6 with TRBJ2-1; D perhaps matches TRBD1 (6 bases). The CDR3 is made up of 15 amino acids. Germline V gene lookup returns CDR1 MNHNY and CDR2 SVGAGI (reference sequence). Trimming took off 6 bases at V and 1 base at J, with 13 bases between the two ends. DNA for the CDR3: TGTGCCAGCAGCCCGGACAGACAGTCCTACAATGAGCAGTTCTTC. It encodes CASSPDRQSYNEQFF.

This clone was seen more than once but under ten times. The rearrangement joins TRBV9 to TRBJ2-3; TRBD2 aligns across 9 bases. With V trimmed by 0 bases and J by 0 bases, 8 bases remained unmatched. The CDR3 is 18 residues long. The germline CDR1 and CDR2 sequences are SGDLS and YYNGEE. DNA for the CDR3: TGTGCCAGCAGCGTAGGATCCCCCACTAGCGGGAGCACAGATACGCAGTATTTT. As protein: CASSVGSPTSGSTDTQYF.

This clone showed up just once. The chain joins TRBV28 to TRBJ1-2, with D possibly TRBD1 on 5 matching bases. This CDR3 is 16 amino acids long. Trimming took off 7 bases at V and 1 base at J, with 19 bases between the two ends. Germline V CDR1 and CDR2: MDHEN, SYDVKM. In nucleotides, the CDR3 is TGTGCCAGCATTCCGTCCCTGGCGGGGGGTAACTATGGCTACACCTTC. Protein: CASIPSLAGGNYGYTF.